This T cell receptor beta chain derives from a study of blood T cells in healthy people across ages (dated by TCRdb to the mid-2010s). Some background on the complete study: In model experiments, roughly one uniquely barcoded TCR beta cDNA molecule per two T cells was captured by template switching. Using deep sequencing normalized with unique cDNA molecular identifiers, the study measured how TCR beta repertoire diversity changes with age. The donors were divided into four age groups: young (average around 16 years), middle-aged (roughly 40), aged (approximately 62) and long-lived (more than 75). To avoid experimental bias, donors of different ages were randomly spread across the sequencing lanes. For two donors (one aged 18 to 30 and one aged 80 or older), the study analyzed two additional independent replicas of 1 million unique cDNA reads from the same blood draw.

Preparation of the library involved 5' RACE. TCRdb names Illumina HiSeq 2500 as the instrument used. A second PCR of about 6 to 12 cycles was run with a J-beta primer mix and a sample-barcoded 5' primer. A unique molecular identifier was introduced onto each TCR beta cDNA molecule by a template-switch 5' adaptor carrying 12 random nucleotides. Each sample yielded at least 3 million CDR3-containing paired-end reads. First-strand cDNA synthesis was performed from all RNA using the Mint cDNA synthesis kit, with priming by a TRBC-specific oligonucleotide. All cDNA was treated with uracil-DNA glycosylase and then went through a first 18-cycle PCR with the universal primers M1SS and BC2_uni_R. In the paper's pipeline: For normalization, 1 million high-quality reads, each with a distinct molecular identifier, were randomly selected from each sample. Reads with shared molecular identifiers were discarded instead of being binned into consensus sequences. MiTCR, run with a Q25 quality threshold and the strictest error-elimination algorithm, handled CDR3 identification, clonotype clustering and error correction. Lower-bound total TCR beta diversity was estimated with a nonparametric unseen species model using Euler transformation. TCRdb reanalyzed the raw reads on its own, using fastp at Q25 for trimming and MiXCR for clone calling, and kept in-frame beta chains. For every CDR3 protein sequence, its rows merge into one entry that carries the most common genes and DNA. The V and J calls shown here were made by TCRdb, not taken from the authors' results. This sample is represented by about 1,400,000 distinct CDR3 sequences; 42% of them were singletons. 7.9% of the sample is in the top ten clones.

Comments on this clonotype: Its antigen target is currently unknown. Qualities for individual bases were not recorded, and no much larger clone is one base off.

Donors were about 36 systemically healthy Caucasian individuals from Russia aged roughly 6 to 95 years. Each donor gave about 9.7 milliliters of peripheral blood, drawn into EDTA-treated Vacutainer tubes. PBMCs were isolated by Ficoll-Paque density-gradient centrifugation, with at least 6.5 million obtained per sample. Total RNA, at least 5.5 micrograms per sample, was extracted from PBMCs with Trizol reagent. For every donor, an aliquot of PBMCs went through flow cytometry to measure the percentages of naive CD45RAhigh/CD27high T cells. Here is what the overall study found, with its caveats: Compared with the aged group, more naive CD4+ T cells, fewer expanded clones and increased TCR diversity were shown by the long-lived group, suggesting age selection. Observed TCR beta diversity per million T cells fell roughly linearly with age, and a significant reduction was already apparent by age around 40. Because profiling used bulk unsorted PBMCs, naive and antigen-experienced compartments could not be compared conclusively. There was a strong correlation between observed TCR beta diversity and the percentage of naive T cells measured by flow cytometry. Donor CMV infection status was unknown, potentially confounding age-related changes in expanded clonotypes. Estimates of total diversity based on one million sequenced T cells were considered lower bounds and underestimates.

V lost 1 base and J lost 3 bases; the stretch between them is 12 bases long. As encoded in the germline V gene (reference sequence), CDR1 is DFQATT while CDR2 is SNEGSKA. From its cysteine to its phenylalanine, the CDR3 spans 15 amino acids. CDR3 DNA is the only sequence kept; it has 45 bases, read in frame from the first base. Sample: blood. The V and J genes are TRBV20-1 and TRBJ2-2, and possibly TRBD2, on 6 matching bases. This clonotype was sampled from a woman between 18 and 30 years old in good health. The CDR3 protein is CSARAEREDTGELFF. The DNA sequence is given as TGCAGTGCTAGAGCGGAGAGGGAGGACACCGGGGAGCTGTTTTTT.